This TCR beta chain was profiled in a study of control samples from healthy donors and cancer patients. The table came from immunoSEQ multiplex PCR; TCRdb's copy has only in-frame clones and leaves some out. The sample has around 110,000 clones, approximately 93% seen once; the top ten hold 2.6%. This CDR3 comprises 13 residues. V lost 6 bases and J lost 0, with 7 bases in between. Germline CDR1 is ENHRY and CDR2 is SYGVKD. Sequencing used blood. The chain carries TRBV10-3 and TRBJ2-3, with D tentatively TRBD1 (6 bases). This TCR was recovered from a man aged 25 to 45 in good health. The CDR3 spells CAIRGQSTDTQYF. In DNA form, the CDR3 reads TGTGCCATCAGGGGACAAAGCACAGATACGCAGTATTTT.